This is a list of T cell receptor beta chains from one sample in a study of cytomegalovirus exposure and HLA in healthy donors. TCRdb's table, derived via immunoSEQ multiplex PCR, lists solely in-frame clones and lacks some. The sample consists of around 160,000 clones, 68% of them appearing once. Sequencing was performed on PBMCs. These receptors all stem from a middle-aged man in good health and CMV-seronegative. Each CDR3 is given with its conserved first and last residue. The D gene is left open where the match is weak. Size tells how often a clone was seen (once, few, many) or the class of an expanded clone, and some rows leave it out.

D	V	J	size	CDR3	DNA
NA	TRBV19	TRBJ1-3	few	CASSEGLNSGNTIYF	TGTGCCAGTAGCGAGGGATTGAACTCTGGAAACACCATATATTTT
NA	TRBV7-2	TRBJ2-1	few	CASSLLNEQFF	TGTGCCAGCAGCTTACTCAATGAGCAGTTCTTC
NA	TRBV10-1	TRBJ2-7	NA	CASSGTQVPYEQYF	TGCGCCAGCAGCGGGACACAGGTACCCTACGAGCAGTACTTC
TRBD2	TRBV5-1	TRBJ2-3	NA	CASSFQRGLDTQYF	TGCGCCAGCAGCTTTCAGCGGGGGTTAGATACGCAGTATTTT
TRBD2	TRBV11-1	TRBJ2-7	once	CASSQPGLAGGISYEQYF	TGTGCCAGCAGCCAACCGGGACTAGCGGGGGGTATCTCCTACGAGCAGTACTTC
NA	TRBV5-1	TRBJ1-3	NA	CASSAHRDSGNTIYF	TGCGCCAGCAGCGCCCACAGAGACTCTGGAAACACCATATATTTT
TRBD2	TRBV5-1	TRBJ2-5	NA	CASSLTSGGRETQYF	TGCGCCAGCAGCTTGACCAGCGGGGGTAGGGAGACCCAGTACTTC
TRBD1	TRBV5-6	TRBJ1-1	NA	CASSPDGQGPNTEAFF	TGTGCCAGCAGCCCGGACGGACAGGGACCGAACACTGAAGCTTTCTTT
TRBD2	TRBV2	TRBJ2-5	NA	CASSPGLAGGQETQYF	TGTGCCAGCAGTCCCGGACTAGCGGGGGGACAAGAGACCCAGTACTTC
NA	TRBV6-6	TRBJ1-4	NA	CASRPQAPEKLFF	TGTGCCAGCAGGCCACAGGCCCCTGAAAAACTGTTTTTT
NA	TRBV9	TRBJ1-2	NA	CASSSRVGGGLGGYTF	TGTGCCAGCAGCTCCCGAGTCGGAGGAGGATTGGGAGGCTACACCTTC
TRBD1	TRBV18	TRBJ1-5	NA	CASSPGTGYSNQPQHF	TGTGCCAGCTCACCAGGGACAGGCTATAGCAATCAGCCCCAGCATTTT
TRBD2	TRBV7-3	TRBJ2-7	NA	CASSFKRDYSEQYF	TGTGCCAGCAGCTTCAAGCGGGACTACAGCGAGCAGTACTTC
TRBD1	TRBV10-3	TRBJ1-4	few	CAISESDRGNEKLFF	TGTGCCATCAGTGAGAGCGACAGGGGGAATGAAAAACTGTTTTTT
NA	TRBV6-5	TRBJ1-3	NA	CASRVADISGNTIYF	TGTGCCAGCAGGGTGGCGGATATCTCTGGAAACACCATATATTTT
TRBD1	TRBV11-2	TRBJ1-4	NA	CASSFPGGKLFF	TGTGCCAGCAGCTTCCCAGGGGGCAAACTGTTTTTT
TRBD1	TRBV11-2	TRBJ1-2	NA	CASSLDGDRGLGYTF	TGTGCCAGCAGCTTAGATGGGGACAGGGGGCTGGGCTACACCTTC
TRBD2	TRBV2	TRBJ2-5	NA	CASSLAGGQETQYF	TGTGCCAGCAGTCTAGCGGGGGGGCAAGAGACCCAGTACTTC
NA	TRBV15	TRBJ1-5	NA	CATSRDGLNQPQHF	TGTGCCACCAGCAGAGACGGACTCAATCAGCCCCAGCATTTT
TRBD1	TRBV7-2	TRBJ1-5	NA	CASSFRLTGRNQPQHF	TGTGCCAGCAGCTTTCGTCTGACAGGGAGAAATCAGCCCCAGCATTTT
TRBD2	TRBV28	TRBJ2-1	NA	CASSPPSGGAYNEQFF	TGTGCCAGCAGTCCCCCAAGCGGGGGGGCCTACAATGAGCAGTTCTTC
NA	TRBV19	TRBJ2-6	few	CASLPGLHSGANVLTF	TGTGCCAGTCTGCCGGGACTGCACTCTGGGGCCAACGTCCTGACTTTC
TRBD1	TRBV9	TRBJ2-1	NA	CASSRTGLSYNEQFF	TGTGCCAGCAGCCGGACAGGACTTTCCTACAATGAGCAGTTCTTC
TRBD1	TRBV9	TRBJ1-4	NA	CASSGGQAIANNEKLFF	TGTGCCAGCAGCGGGGGACAGGCCATAGCAAATAATGAAAAACTGTTTTTT
TRBD1	TRBV2	TRBJ2-7	NA	CASSPDRALGEQYF	TGTGCCAGCAGTCCGGACAGGGCGCTCGGCGAGCAGTACTTC
NA	TRBV19	TRBJ1-5	NA	CASSRVGAGNQPQHF	TGTGCCAGTAGTCGGGTAGGAGCGGGGAATCAGCCCCAGCATTTT
NA	TRBV7-2	TRBJ2-7	NA	CASSFPARSYEQYF	TGTGCCAGCAGCTTCCCAGCTAGGAGTTACGAGCAGTACTTC
NA	TRBV7-8	TRBJ1-5	NA	CASSLELASLRNQPQHF	TGTGCCAGCAGCTTAGAACTCGCCAGCCTCAGGAATCAGCCCCAGCATTTT
TRBD1	TRBV7-2	TRBJ1-6	NA	CASSFQGAIDSPLHF	TGTGCCAGCAGCTTCCAGGGGGCAATTGATTCACCCCTCCACTTT
TRBD1	TRBV7-6	TRBJ2-7	NA	CASSPVPGGGLNEQYF	TGTGCCAGCAGCCCAGTTCCAGGGGGCGGATTAAACGAGCAGTACTTC
TRBD1	TRBV5-1	TRBJ1-3	NA	CASSLGDSLSSGNTIYF	TGCGCCAGCAGCTTGGGGGACAGTTTGAGCTCTGGAAACACCATATATTTT
NA	TRBV28	TRBJ2-6	once	CASSLLSFSGANVLTF	TGTGCCAGCAGTTTACTGTCCTTCTCTGGGGCCAACGTCCTGACTTTC
NA	TRBV4-1	TRBJ2-7	NA	CASSQGARARDEQYF	TGCGCCAGCAGCCAAGGGGCCAGGGCTAGGGACGAGCAGTACTTC
TRBD1	TRBV4-1	TRBJ2-2	NA	CASSPRTGQVTGELFF	TGCGCCAGCAGCCCCCGGACAGGGCAGGTCACCGGGGAGCTGTTTTTT
TRBD1	TRBV7-9	TRBJ1-6	NA	CASSFGQGGNSPLHF	TGTGCCAGCAGCTTTGGACAGGGAGGTAATTCACCCCTCCACTTT
TRBD1	TRBV28	TRBJ2-7	NA	CASSPPGQKAQYF	TGTGCCAGCAGCCCACCGGGACAGAAAGCGCAGTACTTC
NA	TRBV9	TRBJ1-6	NA	CASSENPGTYNSPLHF	TGTGCCAGCAGCGAAAACCCAGGAACCTATAATTCACCCCTCCACTTT
NA	TRBV2	TRBJ1-2	few	CASSKIQGRDGYTF	TGTGCCAGCAGTAAAATACAGGGACGGGATGGCTACACCTTC
TRBD1	TRBV27	TRBJ1-1	NA	CASSTGQGASAEAFF	TGTGCCAGCAGTACCGGACAGGGGGCGTCCGCTGAAGCTTTCTTT
NA	TRBV7-9	TRBJ2-3	NA	CASSFTGLSYSTDTQYF	TGTGCCAGCAGCTTTACCGGACTATCCTATAGCACAGATACGCAGTATTTT
NA	TRBV13	TRBJ2-7	NA	CASSLVLGGEQYF	TGTGCCAGCAGCTTAGTTTTGGGGGGAGAGCAGTACTTC
TRBD1	TRBV19	TRBJ2-7	few	CASSSWTGGTYEQYF	TGTGCCAGTAGTAGTTGGACAGGGGGCACCTACGAGCAGTACTTC
TRBD2	TRBV28	TRBJ2-3	NA	CASSASGASTDTQYF	TGTGCCAGCAGCGCTAGCGGGGCTAGCACAGATACGCAGTATTTT
NA	TRBV28	TRBJ1-4	NA	CASRQGATNEKLFF	TGTGCCAGCAGACAGGGAGCAACTAATGAAAAACTGTTTTTT
TRBD1	TRBV5-4	TRBJ1-2	few	CASSLEGQDYGYTF	TGTGCCAGCAGCTTGGAGGGACAGGACTATGGCTACACCTTC
NA	TRBV19	TRBJ1-5	NA	CASRGEALEQPQHF	TGTGCCAGTAGAGGGGAGGCATTGGAGCAGCCCCAGCATTTT
TRBD1	TRBV19	TRBJ2-7	NA	CASRDRGITAYDEQYF	TGTGCCAGTAGAGACAGGGGTATTACCGCTTACGACGAGCAGTACTTC
TRBD1	TRBV18	TRBJ1-3	NA	CASSPETGAISGNTIYF	TGTGCCAGCTCACCAGAGACAGGGGCCATCTCTGGAAACACCATATATTTT
NA	TRBV11-2	TRBJ1-4	NA	CASSTGQVYEKLFF	TGTGCCAGCAGCACGGGACAAGTATACGAAAAACTGTTTTTT
NA	TRBV19	TRBJ1-1	few	CASSIELTGTPNTEAFF	TGTGCCAGTAGTATAGAGTTGACTGGGACACCTAACACTGAAGCTTTCTTT
NA	TRBV28	TRBJ2-7	NA	CASSSDPTKPEQYF	TGTGCCAGCAGTTCCGACCCTACTAAGCCCGAGCAGTACTTC